This is a list of T cell receptor beta chains from one sample in a study of blood T cell repertoires in COVID-19. The protocol was immunoSEQ multiplex PCR, while the TCRdb copy is restricted to in-frame clones and leaves out a portion. This sample carries under 300,000 clones, roughly four fifths of them seen once, and the ten largest clones take 9.5% to 15%. The sequenced sample was peripheral blood. The receptors come from a woman between 55 and 75 years old with active or convalescent COVID-19. The CDR3 runs from the conserved cysteine through the conserved F or W. Fields, in order: J gene, clone size, V gene, D gene, CDR3 DNA, CDR3 protein. A D gene is named only where the DNA matches it firmly. Clone size is not always given. Where it is, it says once, few, many or a class for expanded clones.

TRBJ2-3,.,TRBV18,TRBD2,TGTGCCAGCTCACTAGCGGGGGGCCGCACAGATACGCAGTATTTT,CASSLAGGRTDTQYF
TRBJ1-2,.,TRBV5-1,.,TGCGCCAGCAGCTTGGGGATGGGGCAGGCCGGACGATGGGGCTACACCTTC,CASSLGMGQAGRWGYTF
TRBJ2-7,.,TRBV10-3,.,TGTGCCATCAGTGATAGTCTAACCTCCTACGAGCAGTACTTC,CAISDSLTSYEQYF
TRBJ1-1,.,TRBV2,.,TGTGCCAGCACCACTTCCGAGGGTCAGGTGAACACTGAAGCTTTCTTT,CASTTSEGQVNTEAFF
TRBJ2-3,.,TRBV7-2,TRBD2,TGTGCCAGCAGCTTACACTCGCGGGGGGTAGCAGATACGCAGTATTTT,CASSLHSRGVADTQYF
TRBJ1-2,few,TRBV5-5,.,TGTGCCAGCAGCTTGGGAACCGACAGTTCTTATGGCTACACCTTC,CASSLGTDSSYGYTF
TRBJ2-7,once,TRBV5-4,TRBD1,TGTGCCAGCAGTTCGGACAGGGGGCTCTACGAGCAGTACTTC,CASSSDRGLYEQYF
TRBJ1-4,.,TRBV6-1,.,TGTGCCAGCAGTGACAGGGGTGGGGCAACTAATGAAAAACTGTTTTTT,CASSDRGGATNEKLFF
TRBJ1-5,.,TRBV7-9,TRBD1,TGTGCCAGCACCACCGGACAGGGTGGGAGCGGCAATCAGCCCCAGCATTTT,CASTTGQGGSGNQPQHF
TRBJ2-7,.,TRBV7-9,.,TGTGCCAGCAGCCTGGACGGCTTAGCGTACGAGCAGTACTTC,CASSLDGLAYEQYF
TRBJ1-2,.,TRBV11-3,TRBD1,TGTGCCAGCAACGGGACAGGGGGGAACTATGGCTACACCTTC,CASNGTGGNYGYTF
TRBJ2-1,.,TRBV28,TRBD2,TGTGCCAGCAGTTTAGTGGGGGGGACCTACAATGAGCAGTTCTTC,CASSLVGGTYNEQFF
TRBJ1-2,.,TRBV7-6,TRBD1,TGTGCCAGCAGCTTCGTACCAGGGGGGCCCTTCAATCGGGATGGCTACACCTTC,CASSFVPGGPFNRDGYTF
TRBJ1-2,.,TRBV7-2,.,TGTGCCAGCAGCCGCAGAGGAGGGCATGACTATGGCTACACCTTC,CASSRRGGHDYGYTF
TRBJ1-4,.,TRBV5-1,.,TGCGCCAGCAGTCCGAGTGAACCAACTAATGAAAAACTGTTTTTT,CASSPSEPTNEKLFF
TRBJ1-1,few,TRBV19,TRBD1,TGTGCCAGTAGTATTTGGGACAGGGAAAGGGGGACTGAAGCTTTCTTT,CASSIWDRERGTEAFF
TRBJ2-7,.,TRBV28,.,TGTGCCAGCGGGAGACAGGACTCCTACGAGCAGTACTTC,CASGRQDSYEQYF
TRBJ2-7,.,TRBV6-5,.,TGTGCCAGCAGTTACGACAGGCTTAACTACGAGCAGTACTTC,CASSYDRLNYEQYF
TRBJ2-1,.,TRBV2,.,TGTGCCAGCAGTCCGGAGGGCTCCTACAATGAGCAGTTCTTC,CASSPEGSYNEQFF
TRBJ1-1,.,TRBV6-5,.,TGTGCCAGCAGTTACTCGAGGAGTAGGCGAAACACTGAAGCTTTCTTT,CASSYSRSRRNTEAFF
TRBJ1-4,.,TRBV5-1,TRBD1,TGCGCCAGCAGCTTGGGGGCAGGGGGCGGTGGACGAGAAAAACTGTTTTTT,CASSLGAGGGGREKLFF
TRBJ1-2,.,TRBV5-1,.,TGCGCCAGCAGCCCCCAATCCAATGGCTACACCTTC,CASSPQSNGYTF
TRBJ1-4,.,TRBV2,.,TGTGCCAGCAGGACACAGGGTTGGGGTGAAAAACTGTTTTTT,CASRTQGWGEKLFF
TRBJ1-1,.,TRBV14,.,TGTGCCAGCAGCCAAAGTTGGGGGCAGTCTCTACCCGAAGCTTTCTTT,CASSQSWGQSLPEAFF
TRBJ1-2,.,TRBV15,.,TGTGCCACCAGCAGAGAACTTGAGTATCGCTATGGCTACACCTTC,CATSRELEYRYGYTF
TRBJ2-1,.,TRBV11-3,.,TGTGCCAGGTGGAAGCAGGGCTACAATGAGCAGTTCTTC,CARWKQGYNEQFF
TRBJ2-7,.,TRBV7-2,TRBD1,TGTGCCAGCACCCTACAAATTAGGGGGACAGGAGCCTACGAGCAGTACTTC,CASTLQIRGTGAYEQYF
TRBJ2-5,.,TRBV19,.,TGTGCCAGTACCCCAGGGAATCATGAGACCCAGTACTTC,CASTPGNHETQYF
TRBJ2-2,few,TRBV4-2,.,TGTGCCAGCAGCCCCTTGGAGGGGGGGCCCACCGGGGAGCTGTTTTTT,CASSPLEGGPTGELFF
TRBJ1-2,once,TRBV18,TRBD1,TGTGCCAGCTCACTTAATACTGGACAGGGCCCTAGCGGGGATGGCTACACCTTC,CASSLNTGQGPSGDGYTF
TRBJ1-6,.,TRBV3-1/TRBV3-2,TRBD1,TGTGCCAGCAGCCAAGTCGGGACAGGGATCTATAATTCACCCCTCCACTTT,CASSQVGTGIYNSPLHF
TRBJ1-2,.,TRBV7-9,.,TGTGCCAGCAGCTTAATAGACCAGGGGGGCTACACCTTC,CASSLIDQGGYTF
TRBJ1-2,.,TRBV18,.,TGTGCCAGCTCACCACGGGCAGATAACTATGGCTACACCTTC,CASSPRADNYGYTF
TRBJ1-2,.,TRBV6-6,.,TGTGCCAGCACCGAAGAAGGAGCGACGGGCTATGGCTACACCTTC,CASTEEGATGYGYTF
TRBJ2-5,.,TRBV18,TRBD1,TGTGCCAGCTCACCACAAGTACTGACAGGGGGGAGAGAGACCCAGTACTTC,CASSPQVLTGGRETQYF
TRBJ2-3,.,TRBV5-1,.,TGCGCCAGCAGCTTGACAGGGTTCCCAGGCACAGATACGCAGTATTTT,CASSLTGFPGTDTQYF
TRBJ2-5,.,TRBV19,TRBD1,TGTGCCAGTAGAGACAGGGGGGAGACCCAGTACTTC,CASRDRGETQYF
TRBJ1-3,.,TRBV4-1,.,TGCGCCAGCAGCCTAGAGTATTCCGGGACAATCAAAAATGGAAACACCATATATTTT,CASSLEYSGTIKNGNTIYF
TRBJ2-5,.,TRBV3-1/TRBV3-2,TRBD2,TGTGCCAGCAGCCGACGGGGACTAGCGGGGGGCTTAGAGACCCAGTACTTC,CASSRRGLAGGLETQYF
TRBJ2-1,.,TRBV20-1,.,TGCAGTGCCAGTGGTCAGGGTGGCTACAATGAGCAGTTCTTC,CSASGQGGYNEQFF
TRBJ2-2,.,TRBV3-1/TRBV3-2,TRBD1,TGTGCCAGCAGCCTAGGACAGGGAACGAACACCGGGGAGCTGTTTTTT,CASSLGQGTNTGELFF
TRBJ1-1,.,TRBV20-1,TRBD1,TGCAGTCCGGCAGGGGGCACTGAAGCTTTCTTT,CSPAGGTEAFF
TRBJ1-3,.,TRBV30,.,TGTGCCTGGAGGGTCCCGGGAGGAAACACCATATATTTT,CAWRVPGGNTIYF
TRBJ1-1,.,TRBV19,TRBD1,TGTGCCAGTACCGGGACAGCGCCCTTGGCTTTCTTT,CASTGTAPLAFF
TRBJ1-6,.,TRBV9,.,TGTGCCAGCAGCGTACAGGGATATAATTCACCCCTCCACTTT,CASSVQGYNSPLHF
TRBJ1-2,.,TRBV7-9,.,TGTGCCAGCAGCATATATGGTGGGGGACTCCCGCCCTTC,CASSIYGGGLPPF
TRBJ2-3,.,TRBV6-1,TRBD2,TGTGCCAGCAGTGAAGCGGGGGGGACCCCGGGAGATACGCAGTATTTT,CASSEAGGTPGDTQYF
TRBJ1-5,.,TRBV19,.,TGTGCCAGTAGCACGACAGCTTACAATCAGCCCCAGCATTTT,CASSTTAYNQPQHF
TRBJ2-7,.,TRBV19,TRBD1,TGTGCCAGTAAAAGACAGGGGTTTAACGAGCAGTACTTC,CASKRQGFNEQYF
TRBJ1-2,.,TRBV6-5,.,TGTGCCAGCAGCATGAACCCTGCGGCTAACTATGGCTACACCTTC,CASSMNPAANYGYTF
TRBJ2-3,.,TRBV7-2,.,TGTGCCAGCAGCTCGAGGGGGGGCGGTGGAGATACGCAGTATTTT,CASSSRGGGGDTQYF
TRBJ1-1,once,TRBV4-1,.,TGCGCCAGCAGGGGACCCGGGACATCCAGGAACACTGAAGCTTTCTTT,CASRGPGTSRNTEAFF
TRBJ1-1,.,TRBV6-5,TRBD1,TGTGCCAGCAGTAGACAGGGTATCAACACTGAAGCTTTCTTT,CASSRQGINTEAFF